The present T cell receptor beta chain was sequenced within a study of cytomegalovirus exposure and HLA in healthy donors. In the study overall: As released early, the data held 70 million to 100 million unique TCRs from HLA-typed donors.

This clone was counted once. Antigen: not known. It was with 60 Vbeta and 13 Jbeta primers that the PCR ran. Assay used: immunoSEQ multiplex PCR; TCRdb lists only in-frame clones, some missing. The table records about 79,000 clones, 60% to 80% of them present only once. This CDR3 comprises 13 residues. Germline values: CDR1 SEHNR, CDR2 FQNEAQ (reference sequence). V lost 0 bases and J lost 6, with 8 bases in between. Findings and caveats of the study: Further analysis, carried out later, found HLA-associated TCR beta chains more clonally expanded than equally common other chains.

This TCR came from a man between 60 and 75 years old in good health and CMV-seronegative. Sequenced material: PBMCs. V and J are TRBV7-9 and TRBJ1-1, with D perhaps matching TRBD1 (5 bases). CDR3 in amino acids: CASSLAGGAEAFF. CDR3 DNA sequence: TGTGCCAGCAGCTTAGCCGGAGGGGCTGAAGCTTTCTTT.